The next 16 T cell receptor beta chains were all read from a single sample in a study of blood T cell repertoires in COVID-19. This table comes from immunoSEQ multiplex PCR, and its TCRdb copy is limited to in-frame clones, with some not included. The sample contains some 250,000 clones, roughly 80% of which appear only once. The sample consisted of peripheral blood. The receptors come from a woman aged 18-35 years with acute or convalescent COVID-19.

The CDR3 sequence: CATSGSSYNEQFF. The CDR3 DNA is TGTGCCACTAGCGGGAGCTCCTACAATGAGCAGTTCTTC. V usage is TRBV18 and J usage is TRBJ2-1; 10 bases map to TRBD2. CDR3 length: 13 residues. V shed 10 bases and J 0 bases; nucleotides not matched to a gene: 0. Germline CDR1 reads KGHSH; CDR2 reads LQKENI.

The CDR3 coding sequence is TGCGCCAGCAGCGCTTTCGGAGGCTACAATGAGCAGTTCTTC. Translation gives CASSAFGGYNEQFF. The V and J genes are TRBV4-3 and TRBJ2-1; D might be TRBD2 (5 bases). The germline V gene has CDR1 LGHNA and CDR2 YSLEER. V shed 5 bases and J shed 3 bases, with 11 bases lying between them. This CDR3 is built from 14 residues.

The sample holds a few counts of this clone. The CDR3 DNA reads TGTGCCAGCAGCCGACAGGACGAAAAACTGTTTTTT. Protein: CASSRQDEKLFF. The chain employs TRBV12-3 or TRBV12-4 and TRBJ1-4; possible D gene TRBD1, 6 bases. The CDR3 covers 12 residues. V was trimmed by 6 bases and J by 8 bases, leaving 10 bases between them.

The chain has TRBV11-3 and TRBJ2-2; 12 positions match TRBD1. The CDR3 length is 17 residues. CDR1 and CDR2 (germline): SGHNT, YENEEA. The V gene end was trimmed by 1 base and the J gene end by 5 bases; junction bases not matched to a gene: 5. CDR3 in amino acids: CASSLGDRGRKTGELFF. The CDR3 DNA sequence: TGTGCCAGCAGCTTAGGGGACAGGGGGCGGAAAACCGGGGAGCTGTTTTTT.

This chain uses TRBV25-1 with TRBJ1-2; D is unclear. This CDR3 contains 11 residues. The V end was cut by 2 bases, the J end by 10 bases, with 8 bases between. Germline values: CDR1 MGHDK, CDR2 SYGVNS. The chain's CDR3 is CASSETVDYTF. The CDR3 DNA follows: TGTGCCAGCAGTGAAACAGTCGACTACACCTTC.

The chain has TRBV19 and TRBJ2-1; TRBD2 agrees at 15 bases. The CDR3 consists of 15 residues. V was pared by 10 bases and J by 8 bases, with 9 bases of the junction left unmatched. Germline lookup yields CDR1 LNHDA and CDR2 SQIVND (reference sequence). In DNA, the CDR3 is TGTGCCACCCGGACTAGCGGGAGGGCCTTTGATGAGCAGTTCTTC. This encodes CATRTSGRAFDEQFF.

The chain links TRBV27 to TRBJ1-2; 7 nucleotides match TRBD1. The CDR3 consists of 15 residues. CDR1 MNHEY and CDR2 SMNVEV come from the germline V gene (reference sequence). J lost 2 bases, V lost 5 bases, and 8 bases had no gene match. This CDR3 is CASSLTPDRNYGYTF. CDR3 bases: TGTGCCAGCAGTCTTACCCCGGACAGGAACTATGGCTACACCTTC.

J is TRBJ2-2 and V is TRBV3-1 (or the pseudogene TRBV3-2); D is undetermined. Germline loops: CDR1 LGHDT, CDR2 YNNKEL (reference sequence). V lost 4 bases to trimming and J lost 4 bases, with 4 bases between them. This CDR3 spans 12 amino acids. DNA of the CDR3: TGTGCCAGCAGCCTCCGCACCGGGGAGCTGTTTTTT. As protein: CASSLRTGELFF.

This chain uses TRBV5-5 with TRBJ2-5, with D uncertain. V was cut by 2 bases and J by 5 bases, with 13 bases left in between. Germline V lookup: CDR1 SGHKS, CDR2 YYEKEE (reference sequence). This CDR3 is built from 14 residues. CDR3 amino acids: CASSLTALQETQYF. CDR3 coding DNA: TGTGCCAGCAGCTTAACAGCTCTCCAGGAGACCCAGTACTTC.

The gene calls are TRBV6-5 and TRBJ2-1, with 7 bases aligning to TRBD2. The V and J ends lost 7 bases and 3 bases, in that order; junction bases with no gene match: 9. CDR3 size: 15 residues. The germline V gene has CDR1 MNHEY and CDR2 SVGAGI. In DNA form, the CDR3 reads TGTGCCAGCACCTCGGCGGGAGCTAACTACAATGAGCAGTTCTTC. It yields the protein CASTSAGANYNEQFF.

The chain couples TRBV6-5 to TRBJ2-7; tentative D call: TRBD2 (5 bases). The V end was cut by 8 bases, the J end by 0 bases, with 11 bases between. The germline V gene encodes CDR1 MNHEY and CDR2 SVGAGI. This CDR3 has 13 amino acids. Here the CDR3 DNA reads TGTGCCAGCGCCGGGGATTTCTCCTACGAGCAGTACTTC. Protein sequence: CASAGDFSYEQYF.

The gene calls are TRBV5-4 and TRBJ2-5; 8 bases align to TRBD1. V was pared by 3 bases and J by 5 bases, with 9 bases of the junction left unmatched. The V gene's germline CDR1 is SGHNT and CDR2 YYREEE (reference sequence). The CDR3 has 15 amino acids. CDR3 region: CASSSWTGNWETQYF. CDR3 nucleotides: TGTGCCAGCAGCTCCTGGACAGGGAATTGGGAGACCCAGTACTTC.

This rearrangement joins TRBV7-8 to TRBJ2-1; no reliable D call. Germline lookup yields CDR1 SGHVS and CDR2 FQNEAQ. V was pared by 1 base and J by 0 bases, with 7 bases between. There are 15 residues in the CDR3. CDR3 sequence reads: CASSLDLSSYNEQFF. The DNA of the CDR3 is TGTGCCAGCAGCTTAGACTTGAGCTCCTACAATGAGCAGTTCTTC.

The chain has TRBV10-3 and TRBJ1-1; 10 bases are shared with TRBD1. The CDR3 spans 15 residues. CDR1 is ENHRY and CDR2 is SYGVKD in the germline V gene. After removal of 3 bases from V and 5 bases from J, the junction contained 6 bases not matched to a gene. The chain's CDR3 is CAISEGTGAGTEAFF. The CDR3 DNA sequence: TGTGCCATCAGTGAAGGGACAGGGGCAGGGACTGAAGCTTTCTTT.

CDR3 sequence (DNA): TGCGCCAGCAGCCAAGAGGGACAGGGATACGAGCAGTACTTC. It codes for CASSQEGQGYEQYF. This chain uses TRBV4-3 with TRBJ2-7, with 9 bases aligning to TRBD1. Trimming removed 0 bases from V and 4 bases from J; junction bases left unmatched: 1. Germline V CDR1 and CDR2: LGHNA, YSLEER. The CDR3 consists of 14 residues.

V gene TRBV7-8 combines with J gene TRBJ2-3; weak D call: TRBD2 (6 bases). The V end lost 5 bases, the J end lost 1 base, and 13 bases lay between the germline ends. The length of the CDR3 is 15 residues. Germline V gene data show CDR1 as SGHVS and CDR2 as FQNEAQ. The CDR3 nucleotides read TGTGCCAGCAGCCCAGGGTGGGGGGGCACAGATACGCAGTATTTT. It specifies CASSPGWGGTDTQYF.